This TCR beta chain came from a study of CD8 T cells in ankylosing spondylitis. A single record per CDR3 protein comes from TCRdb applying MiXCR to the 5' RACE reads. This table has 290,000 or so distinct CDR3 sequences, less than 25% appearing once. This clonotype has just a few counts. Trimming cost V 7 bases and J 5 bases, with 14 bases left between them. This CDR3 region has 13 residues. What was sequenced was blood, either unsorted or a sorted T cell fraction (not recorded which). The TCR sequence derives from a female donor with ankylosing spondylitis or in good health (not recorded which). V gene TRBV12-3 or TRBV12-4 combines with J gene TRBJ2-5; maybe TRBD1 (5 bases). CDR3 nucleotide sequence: TGTGCCAGCATCTTGAAGGGGCGGGAGACCCAGTACTTC. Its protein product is CASILKGRETQYF.